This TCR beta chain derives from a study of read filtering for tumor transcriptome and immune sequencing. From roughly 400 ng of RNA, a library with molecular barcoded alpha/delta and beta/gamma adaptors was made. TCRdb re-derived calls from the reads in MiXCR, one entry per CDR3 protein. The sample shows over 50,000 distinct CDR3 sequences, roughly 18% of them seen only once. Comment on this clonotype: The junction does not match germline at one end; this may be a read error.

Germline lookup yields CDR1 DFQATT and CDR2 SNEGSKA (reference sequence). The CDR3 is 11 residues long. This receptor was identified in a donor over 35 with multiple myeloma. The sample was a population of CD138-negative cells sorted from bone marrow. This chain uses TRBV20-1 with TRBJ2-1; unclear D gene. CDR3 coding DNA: TGCAGTGCTGTCCATTACAATGAGCGGTTCTTC. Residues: CSAVHYNERFF.